This TCR beta chain was profiled in a study of CD8+ T cells in alopecia areata. Germline V gives CDR1 SGHNT, CDR2 YYREEE (reference sequence). The CDR3 runs to 14 residues. V was pared by 0 bases and J by 5 bases, with 6 bases between. Study-level results: Treatment with tofacitinib significantly lowered scalp clonality and reduced expanded CD8+ clones among the top 100.

RNA extraction and reverse transcription yielded cDNA as sequencing template. The assay was immunoSEQ multiplex PCR, and TCRdb's table has in-frame clones only and misses some. The repertoire includes roughly 280,000 clones, about 62% of them detected once, and about 0.89% sits in the top ten. Treatment of the sample: oral pan-JAK inhibitor, 5-10 mg twice daily. Punch biopsies of lesional scalp, plus peripheral blood, were taken from alopecia areata patients. This clone was seen only once. Its cognate antigen is unknown. The source was CD4+ T cells sorted from blood, collected around week 54, from a patient treated with tofacitinib. The rearrangement links TRBV5-4 to TRBJ1-6; no clear D. This clonotype was sampled from a human donor with alopecia areata. CDR3 amino acids: CASSLDRNNSPLHF. The CDR3 region has the DNA TGTGCCAGCAGCTTGGACAGAAATAATTCACCCCTCCACTTT.